These 32 T cell receptor beta chains share one sample of origin, sequenced in a study of blood T cell repertoires in COVID-19. Using immunoSEQ multiplex PCR, the repertoire was profiled, and TCRdb retains in-frame clones only, with some absent. Of a few hundred thousand clones detected, approximately 90% appear once; the ten largest clones hold 6% to 7%. The sample comprised PBMCs or T cells enriched from blood (not recorded which). The receptors shown here come from a woman in her 40s who had recovered from COVID-19.

The chain joins TRBV4-3 to TRBJ1-2; D is ambiguous. The CDR3 extends over 14 amino acids. V was cut by 0 bases and J by 4 bases, with 9 bases left in between. In germline, CDR1 is LGHNA, CDR2 YSLEER. CDR3 DNA: TGCGCCAGCAGCCAAGATTGGGCAGGCTATGGCTACACCTTC. It is translated as CASSQDWAGYGYTF.

V gene TRBV13 combines with J gene TRBJ2-4; 16 bases align to TRBD2. V shed 4 bases and J 7 bases; nucleotides not matched to a gene: 10. The CDR3 spans 18 residues. Germline CDR1 and CDR2: PRHDT and FYEKMQ (reference sequence). CDR3: CASSSSGTSGRAGNIQYF. CDR3 nucleotide sequence: TGTGCCAGCAGCTCATCCGGGACTAGCGGGAGGGCTGGTAACATTCAGTACTTC.

This chain uses TRBV6-6 with TRBJ1-5; no definite D call. The CDR3 spans 14 residues. Trimming took 7 bases from V and 0 from J, leaving 10 bases between them. Per the germline V gene, CDR1 is MNHNY and CDR2 is SVGAGI (reference sequence). CDR3 DNA sequence: TGTGCCAGCAAGAGAGACTATAGCAATCAGCCCCAGCATTTT. Translating it yields CASKRDYSNQPQHF.

In DNA, the CDR3 is TGTGCCAGCAGTAAGAACTCAGGTGATGAAAAACTGTTTTTT. This codes for CASSKNSGDEKLFF. This chain links TRBV21-1 with TRBJ1-4; the D call of TRBD1 is as the table states it, not checked on the DNA. TRBV21-1 is annotated as a pseudogene. The CDR3 is 14 residues long.

This rearrangement joins TRBV27 to TRBJ2-7, with TRBD2 identical over 13 bases. J was trimmed by 5 bases and V by 5 bases; bases with no gene match: 12. CDR3 size: 17 residues. CDR1 and CDR2 (germline): MNHEY, SMNVEV (reference sequence). In nucleotides, the CDR3 is TGTGCCAGCAGTCCCATCGGGGGACTAGCGGGACTCCACGAGCAGTACTTC. It encodes CASSPIGGLAGLHEQYF.

This clone was found once. The rearrangement links TRBV7-9 to TRBJ1-3; D ambiguous. Trimming left V 5 bases short and J 5 bases short, with 10 bases between. Germline values: CDR1 SEHNR, CDR2 FQNEAQ (reference sequence). This CDR3 has 13 residues. Here the CDR3 DNA reads TGTGCCAGCAGCATAATATCCCGAAACACCATATATTTT. Residues: CASSIISRNTIYF.

The CDR3 region has the DNA TGTGCCACTCAACGCGGGGAGGCAGGGGGCCAAGAGACCCAGTACTTC. Translating gives CATQRGEAGGQETQYF. The V gene is TRBV24-1, the J gene TRBJ2-5, with a weak D call TRBD1 (7 bases). CDR3 length equals 16 residues. CDR1 KGHDR and CDR2 SFDVKD come from the germline V gene. V dropped 10 bases and J dropped 1 base, with 21 bases sitting between them.

This CDR3 is CASSQGRGYSPLHF. DNA of the CDR3: TGTGCCAGCAGCCAAGGCAGGGGATATTCACCCCTCCACTTT. This chain uses TRBV3-1 (or the pseudogene TRBV3-2) with TRBJ1-6, with D possibly matching TRBD1 (6 bases). V was cut by 1 base and J by 8 bases, with 9 bases left in between. This CDR3 spans 14 amino acids. Germline V gene data show CDR1 as LGHDT and CDR2 as YNNKEL (reference sequence).

The chain uses TRBV30 and TRBJ2-3; D not resolved. This CDR3 is 11 amino acids long. The germline V gene encodes CDR1 GTSNPN and CDR2 SVGIG (reference sequence). Deletions cut 2 bases from V and 6 bases from J, with 6 bases between. In nucleotides, the CDR3 is TGTGCCTGGAGTCTGTTGGATACGCAGTATTTT. Translated, it gives CAWSLLDTQYF.

This rearrangement joins TRBV4-1 to TRBJ1-5; tentative D call: TRBD1 (5 bases). V was shortened by 1 base and J by 3 bases, with 7 bases between the two germline ends. Looked up from germline, CDR1 is MGHRA and CDR2 is YSYEKL. This CDR3 is 14 amino acids long. The CDR3 protein is CASSQAGFNQPQHF. CDR3 sequence (DNA): TGCGCCAGCAGCCAAGCAGGGTTCAATCAGCCCCAGCATTTT.

The chain links TRBV4-2 to TRBJ1-4; unclear D gene. The CDR3 covers 13 residues. The ends were cut back, 0 bases at V and 7 bases at J, with 6 bases in the middle. Germline loops: CDR1 LGHNA, CDR2 YNFKEQ. CDR3 sequence: CASSQDSLEKLFF. DNA for the CDR3: TGTGCCAGCAGCCAAGATAGCCTTGAAAAACTGTTTTTT.

The chain recombines TRBV5-1 with TRBJ2-1; D remains ambiguous. Trimming took off 7 bases at V and 0 bases at J, with 11 bases between the two ends. The germline V gene encodes CDR1 SGHRS and CDR2 YFSETQ. The CDR3 runs 14 residues. In DNA, the CDR3 is TGCGCCAGCGGCGAGGATCACTCCTACAATGAGCAGTTCTTC. This sequence encodes CASGEDHSYNEQFF.

This chain joins TRBV10-3 and TRBJ2-1; 7 positions match TRBD2. This CDR3 has 15 residues. The V segment lost 0 bases and the J segment 6 bases; nucleotides outside the gene matches: 5. The germline V gene encodes CDR1 ENHRY and CDR2 SYGVKD. CDR3 in DNA: TGTGCCATCAGTGAGTCGGGACTATTAGCCAATGAGCAGTTCTTC. It yields the protein CAISESGLLANEQFF.

J is TRBJ1-4 and V is TRBV28; D may be TRBD1 (5 bases). The V gene lost 8 bases and the J gene lost 8 bases, with 21 bases spanning the gap. Germline V lookup: CDR1 MDHEN, CDR2 SYDVKM. The CDR3 covers 15 residues. CDR3 residues: CASRSAGDTWEKLFF. The CDR3 DNA reads as TGTGCCAGCCGCAGTGCGGGGGATACGTGGGAAAAACTGTTTTTT.

This chain links TRBV30 with TRBJ2-7, with D perhaps TRBD1 (6 bases). CDR3 length equals 12 residues. Trimming left V 6 bases short and J 0 bases short, with 9 bases between. Looked up from germline, CDR1 is GTSNPN and CDR2 is SVGIG (reference sequence). Here the CDR3 reads CACHRASYEQYF. CDR3 bases: TGTGCCTGCCACAGGGCCTCCTACGAGCAGTACTTC.

The J gene is TRBJ2-1, the V gene TRBV3-1 (or the pseudogene TRBV3-2); 7 bases fit TRBD2. This CDR3 has 16 residues. J gave up 15 bases and V 0 bases, and 17 bases lay outside the gene matches. Looked up from germline, CDR1 is LGHDT and CDR2 is YNNKEL (reference sequence). In nucleotides, the CDR3 is TGTGCCAGCAGCCAAGAAGGGGCGGGGCTGAGGCGGGAGTTGTTCTTC. This codes for CASSQEGAGLRRELFF.

This chain joins TRBV7-9 and TRBJ1-4; the D gene is possibly TRBD1 (5 bases). V gave up 2 bases and J gave up 8 bases, with 18 bases separating them. Germline CDR1 SEHNR, CDR2 FQNEAQ (reference sequence). The CDR3 sequence is 16 residues long. CDR3 DNA sequence: TGTGCCAGCAGCTTATCCTACAGGAAAACGGACGAAAAACTGTTTTTT. This sequence encodes CASSLSYRKTDEKLFF.

CDR3 coding DNA: TGTGCCAGCAGCCCATTACCTCAGGGACTAGGGTCCTACGAGCAGTACTTC. It is translated as CASSPLPQGLGSYEQYF. This chain connects TRBV7-9 to TRBJ2-7; 8 bases line up with TRBD2. With V trimmed by 5 bases and J by 1 base, 13 bases remained unmatched. The CDR3 totals 17 residues. Germline CDR1 is SEHNR and CDR2 is FQNEAQ (reference sequence). Based on the CDR3 plus reference TRBV7-9 and TRBJ2-7, the full variable domain is DTGVSQNPRHKITKRGQNVTFRCDPISEHNRLYWYRQTLGQGPEFLTYFQNEAQLEKSRLLSDRFSAERPKGSFSTLEIQRTEQGDSAMYLCASSPLPQGLGSYEQYFGPGTRLTVT.

V usage is TRBV2 and J usage is TRBJ1-2, with D hard to call. Trimming shortened V by 6 bases and J by 6 bases, and 11 bases separated the two germline ends. This CDR3 contains 12 residues. CDR1 and CDR2 (germline): SNHLY, FYNNEI. CDR3: CASRRGEDGYTF. The CDR3 region has the DNA TGTGCCAGCAGGCGGGGTGAGGATGGCTACACCTTC. The variable domain in full, with the rest retrieved from reference TRBV2 and TRBJ1-2, is EPEVTQTPSHQVTQMGQEVILRCVPISNHLYFYWYRQILGQKVEFLVSFYNNEISEKSEIFDDQFSVERPDGSNFTLKIRSTKLEDSAMYFCASRRGEDGYTFGSGTRLTVV.

This rearrangement joins TRBV12-3 or TRBV12-4 to TRBJ2-5; TRBD2 might be the D (6 bases). The CDR3 contains 13 residues. V was cut by 1 base and J by 7 bases, with 10 bases left in between. The CDR3 nucleotides read TGTGCCAGCAGTTTAGGACTAGGCTGGACCCAGTACTTC. This encodes CASSLGLGWTQYF.

This chain uses TRBV3-1 (or the pseudogene TRBV3-2) with TRBJ1-1, with D unresolved. The CDR3 contains 12 residues. V was pared by 1 base and J by 11 bases, with 11 bases between. Germline assignment: CDR1 LGHDT and CDR2 YNNKEL (reference sequence). CDR3 amino acids: CASSQAGDRAFF. DNA of the CDR3: TGTGCCAGCAGCCAAGCCGGGGATCGGGCTTTCTTT.

The gene calls are TRBV2 and TRBJ1-2; TRBD1 is a possible D gene (6 bases). CDR3 length: 13 residues. V lost 7 bases, J lost 1 base, and 10 bases lay in between. Germline V CDR1 and CDR2: SNHLY, FYNNEI. The CDR3 coding sequence is TGTGCCAGCAAGGGGGGGGTTAACTATGGCTACACCTTC. Protein: CASKGGVNYGYTF.

The chain uses TRBV30 and TRBJ2-1; 10 bases align to TRBD2. The CDR3 totals 16 residues. V lost 0 bases, J lost 5 bases, and 7 bases stayed unmatched. Germline V gene data show CDR1 as GTSNPN and CDR2 as SVGIG (reference sequence). Here the CDR3 reads CAWSVLGLAGDNEQFF. Here the CDR3 DNA reads TGTGCCTGGAGTGTATTGGGGCTAGCGGGAGACAATGAGCAGTTCTTC. The full variable domain, with the rest looked up from reference TRBV30 and TRBJ2-1, is SQTIHQWPATLVQPVGSPLSLECTVEGTSNPNLYWYRQAAGRGLQLLFYSVGIGQISSEVPQNLSASRPQDRQFILSSKKLLLSDSGFYLCAWSVLGLAGDNEQFFGPGTRLTVL.

The gene calls are TRBV5-4 and TRBJ2-1; TRBD2 matches at 12 bases. This CDR3 is 18 amino acids long. Trimming at V came to 0 bases and at J to 3 bases, leaving 7 bases not matched to a gene. Germline V lookup: CDR1 SGHNT, CDR2 YYREEE (reference sequence). The CDR3 coding sequence is TGTGCCAGCAGCTTGGCCTGGACTAGCGGGGCCCTCTACAATGAGCAGTTCTTC. Amino acid sequence: CASSLAWTSGALYNEQFF.

The chain combines TRBV24-1 with TRBJ2-5; TRBD2 aligns across 14 bases. Losses at the gene ends were 3 bases for V and 5 bases for J; bases not matched to a gene: 10. The CDR3 length is 18 residues. The germline V gene encodes CDR1 KGHDR and CDR2 SFDVKD. The chain's CDR3 is CATSDPPGGLAGVETQYF. CDR3 coding DNA: TGTGCCACCAGTGATCCACCTGGGGGACTAGCGGGAGTCGAGACCCAGTACTTC.

The J gene is TRBJ1-1, the V gene TRBV28; no clear D. V was trimmed by 2 bases and J by 4 bases, leaving 14 bases between them. The CDR3 runs to 15 residues. Per germline, CDR1 MDHEN and CDR2 SYDVKM. In DNA, the CDR3 is TGTGCCAGCAGTTTAGGGTCCAGGCTGGGCACTGAAGCTTTCTTT. This translates into CASSLGSRLGTEAFF.

The V gene is TRBV29-1, the J gene TRBJ2-1; 8 nucleotides match TRBD2. The CDR3 runs to 14 residues. V trimming: 6 bases; J trimming: 7 bases; junction bases outside the gene matches: 11. CDR1 and CDR2 from the germline V gene are SQVTM and ANQGSEA. The CDR3 here is CSVRGGLARNEQFF. The CDR3, as DNA: TGCAGCGTCCGGGGCGGACTAGCCCGAAATGAGCAGTTCTTC.

V usage is TRBV28 and J usage is TRBJ1-2; D is unresolved. The ends were cut back, 6 bases at V and 2 bases at J, with 7 bases in the middle. This CDR3 contains 12 residues. CDR1 is MDHEN and CDR2 is SYDVKM in the germline V gene. Here the CDR3 DNA reads TGTGCCAGCAGAAGACAAAACTATGGCTACACCTTC. This encodes CASRRQNYGYTF.

The chain is built from TRBV20-1 and TRBJ1-1; D ambiguous. Germline V CDR1 and CDR2: DFQATT, SNEGSKA (reference sequence). This CDR3 spans 11 amino acids. V lost 7 bases to trimming and J lost 12 bases, with 18 bases between them. DNA for the CDR3: TGCAGTGGAGAGGCCCCAAGTCGGACTTTCTTT. Translating it yields CSGEAPSRTFF.

V is TRBV7-9 and J is TRBJ2-7, with a weak D call TRBD2 (6 bases). The V gene's germline CDR1 is SEHNR and CDR2 FQNEAQ (reference sequence). The CDR3 is 15 amino acids. Trimming took off 0 bases at V and 3 bases at J, with 12 bases between the two ends. The CDR3 DNA follows: TGTGCCAGCAGCTTAGCTGGGGGGACGGGCTACGAGCAGTACTTC. This gives the protein CASSLAGGTGYEQYF.

The chain recombines TRBV2 with TRBJ1-1; TRBD1 matches at 7 bases. The CDR3 sequence is 13 residues long. After removal of 5 bases from V and 6 bases from J, the junction contained 6 bases not matched to a gene. Germline-derived CDR1 and CDR2 are SNHLY and FYNNEI. CDR3 nucleotides: TGTGCCAGCAGTCTTGACAGGGAAGCTGAAGCTTTCTTT. Its translation: CASSLDREAEAFF. The entire variable domain, with the rest obtained from reference TRBV2 and TRBJ1-1, is as follows: EPEVTQTPSHQVTQMGQEVILRCVPISNHLYFYWYRQILGQKVEFLVSFYNNEISEKSEIFDDQFSVERPDGSNFTLKIRSTKLEDSAMYFCASSLDREAEAFFGQGTRLTVV.

J is TRBJ2-5 and V is TRBV11-2, with D tentatively TRBD1 (5 bases). There are 13 residues in the CDR3. The V end was cut by 8 bases, the J end by 4 bases, with 14 bases between. Germline-derived CDR1 and CDR2 are SGHAT and FQNNGV. In DNA, the CDR3 is TGTGCCAGCGTACAGGACAACCCAGAGACCCAGTACTTC. Protein sequence: CASVQDNPETQYF.